The following is a T cell receptor (beta chain) sequence with its context. Its antigen is unknown. Germline assignment: CDR1 LGHDT and CDR2 YNNKEL (reference sequence). This CDR3 is 14 amino acids long. V was shortened by 4 bases and J by 5 bases, with 12 bases between the two germline ends. With the ViraFEST assay, the study expanded antigen-specific CD4+ T cells using viral peptide pools, then sequenced them. The culture ran for about 11 days, and then CD4+ T cells were isolated. The source of the sample is a study of vaccination effects on CD4 cells after COVID-19. Study background: Each person got two doses of an mRNA SARS-CoV-2 vaccine, BNT162b2 or mRNA-1273. Findings and caveats of the study: Late after vaccination, infection- and vaccine-induced clones showed marked clonal contraction. Convalescent patients in the study were few, and early post-infection timepoints were absent.

Repertoires were generated with immunoSEQ multiplex PCR, while TCRdb's copy carries only in-frame clones and drops some. This table holds about 79,000 clones, roughly 80% found once. This sequence joins TRBV3-1 (or the pseudogene TRBV3-2) and TRBJ1-5, with D possibly matching TRBD1 (5 bases). The source of this sequence is a human donor who received a COVID-19 vaccine. The sample was CD4+ T cells from PBMCs cultured with HCoV-229E spike peptides, taken before COVID-19 vaccination. The CDR3 here is CASSRNQGDQPQHF. CDR3 bases: TGTGCCAGCAGCCGGAACCAGGGAGATCAGCCCCAGCATTTT.